These 19 T cell receptor beta chains were all obtained from the same sample, sequenced in a study of T cell repertoires in cytomegalovirus infection. Each CDR3 protein is one row after TCRdb ran MiXCR on the reads. This sample has around 350,000 distinct CDR3 sequences, with 18% found just once. The sequenced material came from PBMCs. These receptors came from a human donor in good health (CMV status not recorded). Some clones in this sample may be carry-over from other donors' samples.

This clonotype came up many times. This rearrangement joins TRBV7-8 to TRBJ1-2; 8 bases map to TRBD1. Unmatched junction bases numbered 7, after V lost 4 bases and J lost 3 bases. The germline V gene has CDR1 SGHVS and CDR2 FQNEAQ. The CDR3 sequence is 15 residues long. CDR3 in amino acids: CASSSRQGRDYGYTF. The CDR3 DNA sequence: TGTGCCAGCAGCTCGCGACAGGGGAGGGACTATGGCTACACCTTC.

Concerning this clonotype: This sequence may be a read error, since a much larger clone differs from it by one base. This likely comes from a read error, as the CDR3 has no conserved phenylalanine or tryptophan at its end. The chain is built from TRBV12-5 and TRBJ1-2, with no clear D. This CDR3 is built from 12 residues. Germline CDR1 is LGHNT and CDR2 is FRNRAP. Trimming stripped 5 bases from V and 2 bases from J, with 6 bases between. The CDR3 sequence is CASGKVNYGYTY. The CDR3 DNA reads as TGTGCTAGTGGTAAAGTGAACTATGGCTACACCTAC.

CDR3 sequence: CASSFSIQGLYNEQFF. DNA for the CDR3: TGCGCCAGCAGCTTCAGTATACAGGGTCTGTACAATGAGCAGTTCTTC. The rearrangement uses TRBV5-1 and TRBJ2-1; maybe TRBD1 (6 bases). The CDR3 spans 16 residues. Germline V lookup: CDR1 SGHRS, CDR2 YFSETQ. Trimming removed 2 bases from V and 4 bases from J, with 16 bases in between.

This clonotype was found many times. The chain joins TRBV10-3 to TRBJ2-1; 7 bases align to TRBD2. Germline assignment: CDR1 ENHRY and CDR2 SYGVKD. This CDR3 has 17 residues. Trimming cost V 1 base and J 0 bases; bases outside gene matches: 6. CDR3 in DNA: TGTGCCATCAGTGAGTTCAGAGCGGGGAGCTCCTACAATGAGCAGTTCTTC. Protein sequence: CAISEFRAGSSYNEQFF.

The chain recombines TRBV12-3 or TRBV12-4 with TRBJ2-5; possible D gene TRBD2, 6 bases. The CDR3 length is 15 residues. Trimming shortened V by 0 bases and J by 5 bases, and 13 bases separated the two germline ends. This chain's CDR3 is CASSLANGGTETQYF. DNA for the CDR3: TGTGCCAGCAGTTTAGCGAATGGAGGGACGGAGACCCAGTACTTC.

V and J are TRBV19 and TRBJ1-2; D is possibly TRBD1 (6 bases). Germline V gives CDR1 LNHDA, CDR2 SQIVND (reference sequence). The CDR3 extends over 15 amino acids. V was trimmed by 4 bases and J by 6 bases, leaving 18 bases between them. In DNA form, the CDR3 reads TGTGCCAGTAGTACCCCTACAGGGAGTAAGAATGGCTACACCTTC. The encoded protein is CASSTPTGSKNGYTF.

The chain links TRBV5-5 to TRBJ2-3; possible D gene TRBD1, 6 bases. The CDR3 runs 16 residues. Looked up from germline, CDR1 is SGHKS and CDR2 is YYEKEE (reference sequence). The germline V and J ends were trimmed by 4 bases and 3 bases, with 18 bases remaining between them. Here the CDR3 reads CASSRRGQSVTDTQYF. The CDR3 DNA follows: TGTGCCAGCAGCCGAAGAGGACAGTCCGTGACAGATACGCAGTATTTT.

This clonotype was picked up many times. This chain links TRBV4-3 with TRBJ2-7, with a tentative D call TRBD1 (6 bases). The CDR3 totals 16 residues. With 3 bases removed from V and 3 bases from J, the gap between germline ends came to 18 bases. Germline assignment: CDR1 LGHNA and CDR2 YSLEER. CDR3 loop: CASSQGDEQGNYEQYF. Here the CDR3 DNA reads TGCGCCAGCAGCCAGGGGGACGAGCAGGGGAACTACGAGCAGTACTTC.

This clonotype showed up just a few times. The rearrangement uses TRBV4-1 and TRBJ1-5; D not resolved. V was clipped by 6 bases and J by 0 bases, with 9 bases between them. Germline CDR1 is MGHRA and CDR2 is YSYEKL. The CDR3 is 14 residues long. The CDR3 here is CASRPGVSNQPQHF. The CDR3 DNA follows: TGCGCCAGCAGACCCGGGGTTAGCAATCAGCCCCAGCATTTT.

This clonotype was observed many times. The V call is TRBV7-6, the J call TRBJ2-2, with D tentatively TRBD1 (6 bases). The CDR3 contains 14 residues. V was trimmed by 7 bases and J by 7 bases, leaving 16 bases between them. Germline V gives CDR1 SGHVS, CDR2 FNYEAQ. The DNA for the CDR3 is TGTGCCAGCACCCATGGGGGCGAATACGGGGAGCTGTTTTTT. Its translation is CASTHGGEYGELFF.

The chain uses TRBV4-1 and TRBJ1-6; D may be TRBD1 (6 bases). Germline V gene lookup returns CDR1 MGHRA and CDR2 YSYEKL. V shed 8 bases and J shed 8 bases, with 19 bases lying between them. This CDR3 is built from 15 residues. The CDR3 here is CASAPSAGVDSPLHF. CDR3 nucleotides: TGCGCCAGCGCCCCCTCAGCAGGGGTCGATTCACCCCTCCACTTT.

This clonotype was counted many times. The V and J genes are TRBV7-2 and TRBJ1-5, with D unclear. The CDR3 loop spans 14 amino acids. Per germline, CDR1 SGHTA and CDR2 FQGNSA. The V gene lost 2 bases and the J gene lost 2 bases, with 7 bases spanning the gap. DNA of the CDR3: TGTGCCAGCAGCTTAAGAGAAGGCAATCAGCCCCAGCATTTT. Translating gives CASSLREGNQPQHF.

This clonotype was seen only a few times. J is TRBJ2-5 and V is TRBV11-2; 12 bases align to TRBD2. The germline CDR1 and CDR2 sequences are SGHAT and FQNNGV. The CDR3 covers 15 residues. V dropped 6 bases and J dropped 5; count of bases not matched to a gene: 7. The CDR3 DNA follows: TGTGCCAGCAGGCGACTAGCGGGGGTCAGCGAGACCCAGTACTTC. It translates to CASRRLAGVSETQYF.

This clonotype was recorded at least ten times. The chain employs TRBV7-8 and TRBJ2-7, with D perhaps matching TRBD2 (6 bases). Germline-derived CDR1 and CDR2 are SGHVS and FQNEAQ. V lost 1 base and J lost 0, with 7 bases in between. CDR3 length equals 14 residues. The CDR3 region is CASSLVEGSYEQYF. The CDR3 DNA sequence: TGTGCCAGCAGCTTAGTGGAGGGCTCCTACGAGCAGTACTTC.

This clonotype has a count of ten or more. The gene calls are TRBV4-3 and TRBJ2-3; TRBD2 aligns across 8 bases. The CDR3 covers 15 residues. With 3 bases clipped from V and 0 bases from J, the junction kept 2 bases outside the gene matches. CDR1 and CDR2 from the germline V gene are LGHNA and YSLEER. This chain's CDR3 is CASSQVAGSTDTQYF. In DNA, the CDR3 is TGCGCCAGCAGCCAGGTAGCGGGGAGCACAGATACGCAGTATTTT.

The sample holds many counts of this clonotype. The rearrangement links TRBV7-6 to TRBJ1-6; 10 bases are shared with TRBD1. V lost 4 bases to trimming and J lost 9 bases; unmatched junction nucleotides: 3. The length of the CDR3 is 14 residues. Germline V CDR1 and CDR2: SGHVS, FNYEAQ. DNA of the CDR3: TGTGCCAGCAGCTGGACAGGGGGTTCTTCACCCCTCCACTTT. Translating it yields CASSWTGGSSPLHF.

This clonotype turned up a few times. The V gene is TRBV11-2, the J gene TRBJ2-5; D ambiguous. The germline V gene has CDR1 SGHAT and CDR2 FQNNGV. V was shortened by 5 bases and J by 1 base, with 14 bases between the two germline ends. This CDR3 is 15 amino acids long. CDR3 DNA sequence: TGTGCCAGCAGCCCTTATTGGGGAAGCCAAGAGACCCAGTACTTC. Encoded protein: CASSPYWGSQETQYF.

Many counts were recorded for this clonotype. The V call is TRBV6-1, the J call TRBJ1-1; D is uncertain. This CDR3 is 13 amino acids long. Per germline, CDR1 MNHNS and CDR2 SASEGT. The V end lost 7 bases, the J end lost 4 bases, and 13 bases lay between the germline ends. CDR3 coding DNA: TGTGCCAGCATCCATCCCGCAGCCACTGAAGCTTTCTTT. Translating gives CASIHPAATEAFF.

At least ten counts were recorded for this clonotype. This chain uses TRBV7-2 with TRBJ2-1; TRBD2 matches 10 bases. The CDR3 runs to 16 residues. From germline, CDR1 is SGHTA and CDR2 FQGNSA. J gave up 7 bases and V 1 base, and 7 bases lay outside the gene matches. The CDR3 bases are TGTGCCAGCAGCTTAGTAGGGACTAGCGTGACTAATGAGCAGTTCTTC. Translated, it gives CASSLVGTSVTNEQFF.